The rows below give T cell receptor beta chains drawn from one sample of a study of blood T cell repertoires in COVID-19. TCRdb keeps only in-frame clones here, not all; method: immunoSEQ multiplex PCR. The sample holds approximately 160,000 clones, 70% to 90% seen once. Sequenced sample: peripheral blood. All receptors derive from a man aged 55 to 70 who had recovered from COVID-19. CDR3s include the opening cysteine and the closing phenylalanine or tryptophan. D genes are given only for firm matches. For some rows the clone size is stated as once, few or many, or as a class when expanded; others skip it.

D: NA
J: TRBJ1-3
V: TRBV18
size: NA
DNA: TGTGCCAGCTCACCACCGGCGGGGTCTGGAAACACCATATATTTT
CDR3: CASSPPAGSGNTIYF

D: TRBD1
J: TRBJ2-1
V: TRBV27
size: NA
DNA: TGTGCCAGCAGCAAGGACAGGGGGCGCGATGAGCAGTTCTTC
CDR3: CASSKDRGRDEQFF

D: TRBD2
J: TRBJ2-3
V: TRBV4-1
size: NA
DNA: TGCGCCAGCAGCCAACGCGGCCGCGGGACTAACACAGATACGCAGTATTTT
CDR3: CASSQRGRGTNTDTQYF

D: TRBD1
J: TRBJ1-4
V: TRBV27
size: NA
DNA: TGTGCCAGCAGTTTATTCCCGACAGGGAATGAAAAACTGTTTTTT
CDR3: CASSLFPTGNEKLFF

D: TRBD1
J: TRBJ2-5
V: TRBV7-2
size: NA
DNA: TGTGCCAGCAGCTTAGCGGGGACAGGGGACGAGACCCAGTACTTC
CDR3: CASSLAGTGDETQYF

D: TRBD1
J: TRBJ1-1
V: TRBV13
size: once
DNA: TGTGCCAGCAGCTTAGGCCTGGGGACAGGCGGAATGGACACTGAAGCTTTCTTT
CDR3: CASSLGLGTGGMDTEAFF

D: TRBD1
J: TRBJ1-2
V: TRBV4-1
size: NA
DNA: TGCGCCAGCAGCCAGTCAAACAGGGGTTACGGCTACACCTTC
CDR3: CASSQSNRGYGYTF

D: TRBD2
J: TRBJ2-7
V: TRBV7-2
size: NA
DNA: TGTGCCAGCAGCTTACCCGGGGGGGCCGACGAGCAGTACTTC
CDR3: CASSLPGGADEQYF

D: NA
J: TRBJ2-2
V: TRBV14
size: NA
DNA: TGTGCCAGCAGTCGTAGCACCGGGGAGCTGTTTTTT
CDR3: CASSRSTGELFF

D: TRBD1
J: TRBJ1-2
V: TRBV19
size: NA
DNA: TGTGCCAGTAGTATTAACCCGTCGGGACAGGGGGCCGGTGACTATGGCTACACCTTC
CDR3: CASSINPSGQGAGDYGYTF

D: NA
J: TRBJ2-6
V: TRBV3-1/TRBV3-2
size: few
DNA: TGTGCCAGCAGCCAGCAGGGAACCAACGTCCTGACTTTC
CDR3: CASSQQGTNVLTF

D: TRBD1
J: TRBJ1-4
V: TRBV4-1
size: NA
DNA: TGCGCCAGCAGCCAAGAGTGGGTCCGGGACAGGGCGAGGCCTAATGAAAAACTGTTTTTT
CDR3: CASSQEWVRDRARPNEKLFF

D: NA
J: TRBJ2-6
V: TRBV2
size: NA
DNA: TGTGCCTCCCGGGAGGGGGCACCCGGGGCCAACGTCCTGACTTTC
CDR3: CASREGAPGANVLTF

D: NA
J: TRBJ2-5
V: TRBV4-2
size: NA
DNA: TGTGCCAGCAGCCAAGCGGATAGCGAAGCCTTACAAGAGACCCAGTACTTC
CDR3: CASSQADSEALQETQYF

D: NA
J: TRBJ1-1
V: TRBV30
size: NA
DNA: TGTGCCTGGAGTCGCAGGGCCACTGAAGCTTTCTTT
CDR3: CAWSRRATEAFF

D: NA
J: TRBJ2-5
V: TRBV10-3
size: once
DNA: TGTGCCATCAGTGAGTCGAGAGGAAAAGAAGAGACCCAGTACTTC
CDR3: CAISESRGKEETQYF

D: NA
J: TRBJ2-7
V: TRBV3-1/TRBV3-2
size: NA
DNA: TGTGCCAGCAGTCCTACTCTAGCCTACGAGCAGTACTTC
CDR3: CASSPTLAYEQYF

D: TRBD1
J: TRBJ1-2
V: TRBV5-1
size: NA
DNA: TGCGCCAGCAGCTTCACCGGGACAGGGCAGGGCTACACCTTC
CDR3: CASSFTGTGQGYTF

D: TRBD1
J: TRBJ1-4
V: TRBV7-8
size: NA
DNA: TGTGCCAGCAGCTTACTGAACAGGGGGACTAATGAAAAACTGTTTTTT
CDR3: CASSLLNRGTNEKLFF

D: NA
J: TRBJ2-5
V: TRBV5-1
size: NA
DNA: TGCGCCAGCAGCTTGGTCCTCGGAGAGACCCAGTACTTC
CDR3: CASSLVLGETQYF

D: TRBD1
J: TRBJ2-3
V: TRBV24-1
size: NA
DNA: TGTGCCACCAGTGATTCGGGACAGGGTTCTCGTACGCAGTATTTT
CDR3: CATSDSGQGSRTQYF

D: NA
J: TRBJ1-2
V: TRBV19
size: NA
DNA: TGTGCCAGTAGTATTCAAGCTTCTAACTATGGCTACACCTTC
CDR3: CASSIQASNYGYTF

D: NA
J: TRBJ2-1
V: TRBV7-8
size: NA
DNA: TGTGCCAGCACCAACTACAGGGCGAGCTCCTACAATGAGCAGTTCTTC
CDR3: CASTNYRASSYNEQFF

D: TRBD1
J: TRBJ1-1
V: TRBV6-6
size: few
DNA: TGTGCCAGCAGTGGCCTTCGGACAGGCCTTGGAGAAGCTTTCTTT
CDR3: CASSGLRTGLGEAFF